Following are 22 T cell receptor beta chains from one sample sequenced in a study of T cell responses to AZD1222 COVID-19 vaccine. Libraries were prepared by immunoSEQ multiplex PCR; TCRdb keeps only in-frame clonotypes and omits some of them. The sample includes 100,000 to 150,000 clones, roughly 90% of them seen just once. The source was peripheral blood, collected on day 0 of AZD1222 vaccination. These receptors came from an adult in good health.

This CDR3 reads CATSRAPGVLETQYF. The CDR3 DNA reads as TGTGCCACCAGCAGAGCCCCAGGGGTTTTGGAGACCCAGTACTTC. V and J are TRBV15 and TRBJ2-5; D is possibly TRBD1 (6 bases). Germline CDR1 LNHNV, CDR2 YYDKDF (reference sequence). This CDR3 has 15 amino acids. Trimming pared 1 base from V and 5 bases from J, leaving 14 bases between.

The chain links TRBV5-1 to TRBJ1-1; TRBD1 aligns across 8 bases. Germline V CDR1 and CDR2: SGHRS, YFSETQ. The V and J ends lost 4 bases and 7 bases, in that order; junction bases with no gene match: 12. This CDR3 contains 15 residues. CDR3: CASSPTDRVRVEAFF. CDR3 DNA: TGCGCCAGCAGCCCGACGGACAGGGTCCGGGTTGAAGCTTTCTTT.

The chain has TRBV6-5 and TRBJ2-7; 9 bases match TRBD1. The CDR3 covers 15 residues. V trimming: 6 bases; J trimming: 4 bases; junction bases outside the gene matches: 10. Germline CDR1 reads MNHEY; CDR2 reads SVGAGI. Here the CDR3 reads CASSAGTGTNYEQYF. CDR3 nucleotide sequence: TGTGCCAGCAGCGCCGGGACAGGGACCAATTACGAGCAGTACTTC.

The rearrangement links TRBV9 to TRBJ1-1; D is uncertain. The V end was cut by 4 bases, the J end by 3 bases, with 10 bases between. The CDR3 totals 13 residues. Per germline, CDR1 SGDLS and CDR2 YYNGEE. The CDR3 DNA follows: TGTGCCAGCAGCCCCCTAACCTACACTGAAGCTTTCTTT. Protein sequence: CASSPLTYTEAFF.

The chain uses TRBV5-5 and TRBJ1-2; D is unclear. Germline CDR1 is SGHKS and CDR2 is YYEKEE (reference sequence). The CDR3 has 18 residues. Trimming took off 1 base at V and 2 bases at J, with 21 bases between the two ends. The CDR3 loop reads CASSLKSGRDLTNYGYTF. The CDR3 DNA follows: TGTGCCAGCAGCTTGAAGAGCGGCAGAGATCTAACAAACTATGGCTACACCTTC.

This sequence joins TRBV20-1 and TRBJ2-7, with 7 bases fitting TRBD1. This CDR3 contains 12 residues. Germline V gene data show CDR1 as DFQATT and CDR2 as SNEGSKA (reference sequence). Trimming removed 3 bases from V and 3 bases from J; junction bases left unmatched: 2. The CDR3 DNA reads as TGCAGTGCTAGTAGACAGGGCTACGAGCAGTACTTC. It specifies CSASRQGYEQYF.

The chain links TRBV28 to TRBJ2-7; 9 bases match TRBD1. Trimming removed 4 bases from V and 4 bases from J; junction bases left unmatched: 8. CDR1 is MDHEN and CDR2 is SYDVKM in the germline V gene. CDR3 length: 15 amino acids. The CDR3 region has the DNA TGTGCCAGCAGTTCAGGGACAGGGCGACTTTACGAGCAGTACTTC. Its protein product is CASSSGTGRLYEQYF.

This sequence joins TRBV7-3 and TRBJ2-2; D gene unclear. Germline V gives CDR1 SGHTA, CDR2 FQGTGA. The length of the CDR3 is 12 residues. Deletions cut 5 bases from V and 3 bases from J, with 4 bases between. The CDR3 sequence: CASSPHTGELFF. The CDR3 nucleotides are TGTGCCAGCAGCCCCCACACCGGGGAGCTGTTTTTT.

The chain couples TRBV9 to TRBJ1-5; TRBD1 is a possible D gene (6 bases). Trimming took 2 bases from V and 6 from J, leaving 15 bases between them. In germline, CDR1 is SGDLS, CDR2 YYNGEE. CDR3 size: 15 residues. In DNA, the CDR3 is TGTGCCAGCAGCGTCGATACAGGGTTCGGTCAGCCCCAGCATTTT. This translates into CASSVDTGFGQPQHF. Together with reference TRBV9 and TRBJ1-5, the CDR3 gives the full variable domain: DSGVTQTPKHLITATGQRVTLRCSPRSGDLSVYWYQQSLDQGLQFLIQYYNGEERAKGNILERFSAQQFPDLHSELNLSSLELGDSALYFCASSVDTGFGQPQHFGDGTRLSIL.

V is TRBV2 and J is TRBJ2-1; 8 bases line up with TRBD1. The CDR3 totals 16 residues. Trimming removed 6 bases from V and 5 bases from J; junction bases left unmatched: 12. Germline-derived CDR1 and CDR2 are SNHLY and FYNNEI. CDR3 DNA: TGTGCCAGCAGGGGGATAGGGACAGGAGGGGACAATGAGCAGTTCTTC. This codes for CASRGIGTGGDNEQFF.

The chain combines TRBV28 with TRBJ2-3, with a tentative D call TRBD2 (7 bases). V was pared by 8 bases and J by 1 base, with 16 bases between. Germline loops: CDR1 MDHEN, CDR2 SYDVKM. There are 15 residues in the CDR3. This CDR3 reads CASGLRGGGTDTQYF. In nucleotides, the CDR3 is TGTGCCAGCGGACTAAGGGGGGGTGGCACAGATACGCAGTATTTT.

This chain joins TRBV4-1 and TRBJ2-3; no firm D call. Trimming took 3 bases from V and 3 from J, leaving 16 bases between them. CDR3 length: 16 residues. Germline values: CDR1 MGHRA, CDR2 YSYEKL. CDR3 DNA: TGCGCCAGCAGCCATTGGCCCCTAGGGCCGACAGATACGCAGTATTTT. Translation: CASSHWPLGPTDTQYF.

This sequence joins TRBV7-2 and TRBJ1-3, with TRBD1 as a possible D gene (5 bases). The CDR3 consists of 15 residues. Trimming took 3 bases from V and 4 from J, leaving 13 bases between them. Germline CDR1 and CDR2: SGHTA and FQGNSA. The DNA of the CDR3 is TGTGCCAGCAGCTTGGGACTCGCGTCGGGAAACACCATATATTTT. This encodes CASSLGLASGNTIYF.

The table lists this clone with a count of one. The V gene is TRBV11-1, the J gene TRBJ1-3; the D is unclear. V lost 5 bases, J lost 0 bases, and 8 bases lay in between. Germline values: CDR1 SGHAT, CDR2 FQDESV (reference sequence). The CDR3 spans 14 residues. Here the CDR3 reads CASSGASSGNTIYF. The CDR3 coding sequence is TGTGCCAGCAGCGGCGCGAGCTCTGGAAACACCATATATTTT.

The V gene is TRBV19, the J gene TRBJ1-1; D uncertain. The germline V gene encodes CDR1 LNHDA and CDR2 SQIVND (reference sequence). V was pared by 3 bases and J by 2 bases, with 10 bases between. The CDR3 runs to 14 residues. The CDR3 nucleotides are TGTGCCAGTAGTATTGACCCTGCAAACACTGAAGCTTTCTTT. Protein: CASSIDPANTEAFF. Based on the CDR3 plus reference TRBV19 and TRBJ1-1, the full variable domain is DGGITQSPKYLFRKEGQNVTLSCEQNLNHDAMYWYRQDPGQGLRLIYYSQIVNDFQKGDIAEGYSVSREKKESFPLTVTSAQKNPTAFYLCASSIDPANTEAFFGQGTRLTVV.

The CDR3 DNA reads TGTGCCACCAGTGAAGAAAGTAGGGGAAATGAAAAACTGTTTTTT. Translated, it gives CATSEESRGNEKLFF. The gene calls are TRBV24-1 and TRBJ1-4; possibly TRBD1 for D (5 bases). Trimming pared 4 bases from V and 5 bases from J, leaving 13 bases between. Germline V gives CDR1 KGHDR, CDR2 SFDVKD. This CDR3 comprises 15 residues.

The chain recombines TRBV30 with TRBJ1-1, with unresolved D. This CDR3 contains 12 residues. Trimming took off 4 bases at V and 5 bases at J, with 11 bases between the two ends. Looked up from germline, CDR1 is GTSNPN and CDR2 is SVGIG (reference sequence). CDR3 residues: CAWTFPITEAFF. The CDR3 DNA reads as TGTGCCTGGACTTTTCCTATTACTGAAGCTTTCTTT.

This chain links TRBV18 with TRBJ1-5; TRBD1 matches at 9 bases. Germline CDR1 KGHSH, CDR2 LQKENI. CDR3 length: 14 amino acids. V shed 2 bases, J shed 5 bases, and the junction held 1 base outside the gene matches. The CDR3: CASSPTGGHQPQHF. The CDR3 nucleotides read TGTGCCAGCTCACCAACAGGGGGCCATCAGCCCCAGCATTTT.

Here the CDR3 reads CASSFYGLSGNTIYF. For the CDR3, the DNA is TGTGCCAGCAGCTTTTACGGCCTCTCTGGAAACACCATATATTTT. This chain joins TRBV13 and TRBJ1-3; D unclear. The CDR3 has 15 amino acids. Germline V lookup: CDR1 PRHDT, CDR2 FYEKMQ (reference sequence). Trimming shortened V by 3 bases and J by 0 bases, and 9 bases separated the two germline ends.

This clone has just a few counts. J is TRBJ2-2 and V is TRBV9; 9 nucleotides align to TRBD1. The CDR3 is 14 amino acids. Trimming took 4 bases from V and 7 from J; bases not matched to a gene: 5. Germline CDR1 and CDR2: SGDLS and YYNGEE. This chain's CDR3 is CASSMGQGNGELFF. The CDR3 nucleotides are TGTGCCAGCAGCATGGGACAGGGTAACGGGGAGCTGTTTTTT. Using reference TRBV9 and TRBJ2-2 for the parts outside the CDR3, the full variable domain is DSGVTQTPKHLITATGQRVTLRCSPRSGDLSVYWYQQSLDQGLQFLIQYYNGEERAKGNILERFSAQQFPDLHSELNLSSLELGDSALYFCASSMGQGNGELFFGEGSRLTVL.

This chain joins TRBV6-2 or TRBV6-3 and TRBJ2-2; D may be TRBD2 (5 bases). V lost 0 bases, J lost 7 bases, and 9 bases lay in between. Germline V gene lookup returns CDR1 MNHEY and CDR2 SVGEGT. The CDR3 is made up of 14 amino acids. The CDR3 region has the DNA TGTGCCAGCAGTTACTCAGAAGCGGTCGGGGAGCTGTTTTTT. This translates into CASSYSEAVGELFF.

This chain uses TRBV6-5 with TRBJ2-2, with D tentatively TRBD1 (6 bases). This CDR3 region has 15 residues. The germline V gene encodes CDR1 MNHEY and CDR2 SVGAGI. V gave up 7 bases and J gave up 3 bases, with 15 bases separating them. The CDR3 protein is CASKVTGLDTGELFF. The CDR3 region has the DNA TGTGCCAGCAAAGTTACAGGGCTTGACACCGGGGAGCTGTTTTTT.